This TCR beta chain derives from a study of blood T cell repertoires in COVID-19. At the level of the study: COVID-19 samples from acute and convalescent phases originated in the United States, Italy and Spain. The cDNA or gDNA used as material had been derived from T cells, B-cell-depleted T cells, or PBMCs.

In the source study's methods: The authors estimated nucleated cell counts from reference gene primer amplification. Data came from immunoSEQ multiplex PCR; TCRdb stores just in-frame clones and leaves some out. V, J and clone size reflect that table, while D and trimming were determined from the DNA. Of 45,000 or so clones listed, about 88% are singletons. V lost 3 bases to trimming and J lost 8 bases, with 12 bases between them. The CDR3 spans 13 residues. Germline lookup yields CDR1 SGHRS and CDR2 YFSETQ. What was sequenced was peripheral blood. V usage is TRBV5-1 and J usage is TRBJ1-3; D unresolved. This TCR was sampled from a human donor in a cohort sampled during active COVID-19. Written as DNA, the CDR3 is TGCGCCAGCAGCTGGTCAGGCTCGGACACCATATATTTT. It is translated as CASSWSGSDTIYF.